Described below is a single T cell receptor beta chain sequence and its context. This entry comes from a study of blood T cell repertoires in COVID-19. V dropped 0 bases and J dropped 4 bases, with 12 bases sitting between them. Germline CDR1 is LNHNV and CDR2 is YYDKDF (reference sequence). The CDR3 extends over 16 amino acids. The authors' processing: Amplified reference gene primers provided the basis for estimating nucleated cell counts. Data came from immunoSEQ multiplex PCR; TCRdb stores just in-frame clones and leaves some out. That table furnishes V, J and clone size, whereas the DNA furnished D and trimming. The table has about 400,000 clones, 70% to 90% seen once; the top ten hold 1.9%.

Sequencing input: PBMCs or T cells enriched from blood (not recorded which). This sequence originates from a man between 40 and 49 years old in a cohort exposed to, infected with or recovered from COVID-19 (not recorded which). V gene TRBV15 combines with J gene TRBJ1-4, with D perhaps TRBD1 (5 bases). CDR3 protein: CATSRDRPGGNEKLFF. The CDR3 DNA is TGTGCCACCAGCAGAGATAGGCCGGGGGGTAATGAAAAACTGTTTTTT.